The T cell receptor (beta chain) described here comes from a study of blood T cell repertoires in COVID-19 (dated by TCRdb to 2019 to 2021). As for the study more broadly: Samples covering the acute and convalescent phases of COVID-19 were provided by collaborators in the United States, Italy and Spain. The prospective study material was composed of cDNA or gDNA derived from T cells, B-cell-depleted T cells, or PBMCs. Subjects who had been exposed to COVID-19, were actively infected with it, or had recovered from it provided the deeply sampled blood TCRbeta repertoires that made up the dataset. The repertoires were released in a freely available public database meant as a resource for research on the immune response to SARS-CoV-2. Samples came from the ongoing ImmuneRACE study (first 160 participants) plus 1,254 subjects from 6 global collaborators. A de-identified subject ID, COVID-19 status, age in years and sex were almost always included in the sample metadata. Where available, HLA class I and class II types were taken from metadata supplied by the sample provider and were not determined by assay-based typing. General conclusions and limits of the study: The amount of clinical and demographic metadata varied by source and participant and was provided uncurated.

From V the trimming removes 6 bases and from J it removes 0 bases, while the gene matches leave 7 bases of the junction unaccounted for. Inclusive of the bounding cysteine and phenylalanine, the CDR3 is 16 residues long. Only the CDR3 part of the read is kept: 48 bases, read in frame from the first base. CDR1 and CDR2 are read off the germline V gene as SNHLY and FYNNEI. Whole blood was collected in K2EDTA tubes by collaborating institutions according to the institutions' own protocols. For TCRbeta analysis, collaborators shipped samples as frozen whole blood, isolated PBMCs, or DNA extracted from either of those sample types. TCRbeta CDR3 regions were amplified from genomic DNA using the immunoSEQ Assay, a bias-controlled multiplex PCR. As for the original processing: Nucleated cell counts per sample were estimated from amplification of reference gene primers within the assay. To quantify the absolute abundance of each unique TCRbeta CDR3 rearrangement, sequence reads were collapsed and filtered. For each sample, productive Simpson clonality was calculated by taking the square root of Simpson's diversity index across productive rearrangements. Here the immuneACCESS table is served through TCRdb, limited to in-frame sequences with V and J called. Missing clones are a known gap in these copies; in checked studies unresolved V genes cover under half, and the rest lacks a known reason. D and trimming come from the DNA, and the V and J calls and clone size come from that table. The table for this sample lists under 95,000 clones; around 80% of them were counted only once. In total, the top ten clones hold approximately 12% of the sample.

In its sample, this clone was seen a few times. Its antigen is not yet known. The record has no base qualities; no much larger clone is one base away. The chain was built from TRBV2 and TRBJ1-5, with 8 central nucleotides matching TRBD1. Sequenced material: peripheral blood. The sequence derives from a man aged 45-65 years with acute or convalescent COVID-19. This receptor carries the CDR3 CASRRQGNISNQPQHF. The DNA sequence is as follows: TGTGCCAGCAGGAGACAGGGGAACATTAGCAATCAGCCCCAGCATTTT.